The 9 T cell receptor beta chains presented below share a single source sample, sequenced in a study of a mutant IDH1 vaccine in newly diagnosed glioma. Clones were read by immunoSEQ multiplex PCR, and TCRdb kept only the in-frame ones, dropping some. The sample holds nearly 70,000 clones, 79% seen once. Time point described: baseline, week 1 (first vaccination visit). Sample treatment: pre-vaccination baseline after standard-of-care therapy. The sample was PBMCs, taken from a glioma patient treated with radiotherapy, temozolomide or both. These receptor sequences come from a man aged 50 to 59 with glioma.

This clone appeared a few times. The rearrangement uses TRBV18 and TRBJ1-2; D gene unclear. CDR3 length: 14 residues. Germline assignment: CDR1 KGHSH and CDR2 LQKENI. V was cut by 8 bases and J by 7 bases, with 20 bases left in between. The chain's CDR3 is CASTPGRATTGYTF. CDR3 in DNA: TGTGCCAGCACCCCCGGTCGGGCTACTACTGGCTACACCTTC.

The V and J genes are TRBV30 and TRBJ1-5, with TRBD1 as a possible D gene (5 bases). Germline V gene sequence: CDR1 GTSNPN, CDR2 SVGIG (reference sequence). Trimming took 2 bases from V and 7 from J, leaving 9 bases between them. The CDR3 has 12 amino acids. In nucleotides, the CDR3 is TGTGCCTGGAGTCCAGGGAGGCAGCCCCAGCATTTT. Translation: CAWSPGRQPQHF.

The chain has TRBV27 and TRBJ1-1; tentative D call: TRBD1 (5 bases). Trimming removed 2 bases from V and 1 base from J, with 8 bases in between. There are 14 residues in the CDR3. CDR1 MNHEY and CDR2 SMNVEV come from the germline V gene (reference sequence). The CDR3 reads CASSLSRGNTEAFF. CDR3 nucleotide sequence: TGTGCCAGCAGTTTAAGTAGGGGGAACACTGAAGCTTTCTTT.

The chain joins TRBV5-6 to TRBJ1-2; unclear D gene. V gave up 0 bases and J gave up 4 bases, with 7 bases separating them. The length of the CDR3 is 13 residues. Germline V gives CDR1 SGHDT, CDR2 YYEEEE. The CDR3 nucleotides read TGTGCCAGCAGCTTGGCCGGTTCCTATGGCTACACCTTC. This sequence encodes CASSLAGSYGYTF.

The chain couples TRBV7-9 to TRBJ1-2; 7 nucleotides match TRBD1. The ends lost 4 bases at V and 6 bases at J; junction bases unmatched: 5. CDR1 SEHNR and CDR2 FQNEAQ come from the germline V gene (reference sequence). This CDR3 comprises 13 residues. The CDR3 DNA sequence: TGTGCCAGCAGCTCGACAGGGAACGATGGCTACACCTTC. It encodes CASSSTGNDGYTF.

This clone came up once. The V gene is TRBV18, the J gene TRBJ1-1, with D perhaps matching TRBD1 (5 bases). CDR1 KGHSH and CDR2 LQKENI come from the germline V gene. This CDR3 is 17 amino acids long. V lost 0 bases and J lost 1, with 15 bases in between. CDR3 bases: TGTGCCAGCTCACCACCGGGAAGGGGCCCTAAGAACACTGAAGCTTTCTTT. Its protein product is CASSPPGRGPKNTEAFF.

The chain is built from TRBV4-1 and TRBJ2-3; maybe TRBD1 (6 bases). V was cut by 1 base and J by 0 bases, with 11 bases left in between. Looked up from germline, CDR1 is MGHRA and CDR2 is YSYEKL. This CDR3 region has 16 residues. CDR3 protein: CASSQGNTGSTDTQYF. CDR3 sequence (DNA): TGCGCCAGCAGCCAAGGGAACACAGGGAGCACAGATACGCAGTATTTT.

The J gene is TRBJ2-2, the V gene TRBV29-1; 7 bases are shared with TRBD1. The CDR3 runs 15 residues. CDR1 and CDR2 from the germline V gene are SQVTM and ANQGSEA. Trimming at V came to 6 bases and at J to 0 bases, leaving 7 bases not matched to a gene. CDR3 coding DNA: TGCAGCGTCCTCAGGGGACAGTCGAACACCGGGGAGCTGTTTTTT. It is translated as CSVLRGQSNTGELFF.

V usage is TRBV19 and J usage is TRBJ2-1, with TRBD2 matching 7 bases. Germline-derived CDR1 and CDR2 are LNHDA and SQIVND (reference sequence). V lost 3 bases and J lost 0; bases outside the gene matches: 8. The length of the CDR3 is 17 residues. The CDR3 loop reads CASSMGVRGSSYNEQFF. The CDR3 DNA reads as TGTGCCAGTAGTATGGGCGTGCGGGGGTCCTCCTACAATGAGCAGTTCTTC. The full variable domain, in which reference TRBV19 and TRBJ2-1 provide the parts outside the CDR3, is DGGITQSPKYLFRKEGQNVTLSCEQNLNHDAMYWYRQDPGQGLRLIYYSQIVNDFQKGDIAEGYSVSREKKESFPLTVTSAQKNPTAFYLCASSMGVRGSSYNEQFFGPGTRLTVL.